The present TCR beta chain was sequenced within a study of memory CD4+ T cells and cytomegalovirus serostatus. The germline V gene has CDR1 LNHDA and CDR2 SQIVND (reference sequence). The CDR3 is made up of 15 amino acids. Single viable CD3+CD4+CD8-CD45RO+ cells were sorted as the memory CD4+ T cells. The assay was immunoSEQ multiplex PCR, and TCRdb's table has in-frame clones only and misses some. The table records tens of thousands of clones, about four fifths of them present only once. To note about this clone: The junction departs from germline at one end; a sequencing error may be responsible.

The V gene is TRBV19, the J gene TRBJ2-1, with TRBD1 matching 10 bases. The TCR originated in an adult in good health and CMV-seronegative. The sequenced material came from memory CD4+ T cells from blood. CDR3 bases: TGTGCCGGTAGTACGACAGGGGGCGCATACAATGAGCAGTTCTTC. Protein sequence: CAGSTTGGAYNEQFF.